This TCR beta chain came from a study of T cells in Graves' hyperthyroidism and ophthalmopathy. At the level of the study: The blood sample was taken at first diagnosis, before treatment began.

This clonotype was found many times. Its antigen is currently unknown. Amplification targeted TCR beta CDR3 regions from RNA transcripts. With the HTBI primer set, the TCR CDR3 went through a first round of RT-PCR. TCRdb passed the multiplex PCR reads through MiXCR, listing each CDR3 protein once. The sample carries 490,000 or so distinct CDR3 sequences, about 20% recorded once. CDR3 length equals 15 residues. V lost 6 bases to trimming and J lost 6 bases, with 18 bases between them. CDR1 and CDR2 (germline): SNHLY, FYNNEI. Study results and limitations: Stable hyperthyroidism was told apart from ophthalmopathy by a model built on 13 V-J features.

The sequencing input was blood. This rearrangement joins TRBV2 to TRBJ2-1; tentative D call: TRBD2 (6 bases). The sequence derives from a woman aged 65 to 85 with Graves' ophthalmopathy. The CDR3 DNA is TGTGCCAGCAGAAAACTAGCATCCCGGCCCAATGAGCAGTTCTTC. Translated: CASRKLASRPNEQFF.